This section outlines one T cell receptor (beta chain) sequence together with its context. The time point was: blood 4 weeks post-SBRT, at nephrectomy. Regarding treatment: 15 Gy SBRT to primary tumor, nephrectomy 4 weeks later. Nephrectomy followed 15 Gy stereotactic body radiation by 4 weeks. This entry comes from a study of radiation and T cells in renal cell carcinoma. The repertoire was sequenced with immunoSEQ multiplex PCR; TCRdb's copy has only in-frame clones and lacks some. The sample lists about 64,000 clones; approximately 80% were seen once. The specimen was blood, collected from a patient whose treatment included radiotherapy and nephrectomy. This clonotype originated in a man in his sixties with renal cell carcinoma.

The CDR3 DNA sequence: TGTGCCAGCAGTTCCGGGACAGGGAACGAGCAGTACTTC. This translates into CASSSGTGNEQYF. The rearrangement joins TRBV28 to TRBJ2-7; 9 positions agree with TRBD1. Looked up from germline, CDR1 is MDHEN and CDR2 is SYDVKM. The CDR3 contains 13 residues. V lost 4 bases, J lost 5 bases, and 3 bases stayed unmatched.